The 11 T cell receptor beta chains given below trace back to one sample, sequenced in a study of blood T cell repertoires in COVID-19. Generated by immunoSEQ multiplex PCR, the TCRdb table keeps only in-frame clones and is missing some. The sample has approximately 200,000 clones; more than 75% are singletons. The source material was peripheral blood. The origin of the receptors is a woman aged 40-49 years with COVID-19, enrolled during active disease.

Concerning this clone: A junction end diverges from the germline sequence, so it may reflect a read error. The chain combines TRBV20-1 with TRBJ2-1; D is undetermined. The CDR3 sequence is 9 residues long. CDR1 and CDR2 from the germline V gene are DFQATT and SNEGSKA (reference sequence). Here the CDR3 reads CSARDPEIF. The CDR3, as DNA: TGCAGTGCTAGAGATCCGGAGATCTTC.

A few counts support this clone. V gene TRBV30 combines with J gene TRBJ1-1; D uncertain. V shed 2 bases and J shed 4 bases, with 14 bases lying between them. This CDR3 region has 14 residues. Germline V gene sequence: CDR1 GTSNPN, CDR2 SVGIG (reference sequence). This chain's CDR3 is CAWSWGGILTEAFF. The DNA for the CDR3 is TGTGCCTGGAGTTGGGGAGGGATACTCACTGAAGCTTTCTTT. Looking up the rest from reference TRBV30 and TRBJ1-1 gives the full variable domain: SQTIHQWPATLVQPVGSPLSLECTVEGTSNPNLYWYRQAAGRGLQLLFYSVGIGQISSEVPQNLSASRPQDRQFILSSKKLLLSDSGFYLCAWSWGGILTEAFFGQGTRLTVV.

The V gene is TRBV7-2, the J gene TRBJ2-2; D is possibly TRBD2 (6 bases). Per germline, CDR1 SGHTA and CDR2 FQGNSA. The V end lost 6 bases, the J end lost 4 bases, and 12 bases lay between the germline ends. The CDR3 length is 14 residues. As DNA, the CDR3 is TGTGCCAGCAGTGGCGGGGTTTCCACCGGGGAGCTGTTTTTT. This encodes CASSGGVSTGELFF. The full variable domain, its missing parts supplied by reference TRBV7-2 and TRBJ2-2, is GAGVSQSPSNKVTEKGKDVELRCDPISGHTALYWYRQSLGQGLEFLIYFQGNSAPDKSGLPSDRFSAERTGGSVSTLTIQRTQQEDSAVYLCASSGGVSTGELFFGEGSRLTVL.

The J gene is TRBJ2-1, the V gene TRBV5-1, with TRBD2 matching over 11 bases. This CDR3 is 15 amino acids long. V was clipped by 2 bases and J by 8 bases; unmatched bases: 6. The germline CDR1 and CDR2 sequences are SGHRS and YFSETQ. In DNA form, the CDR3 reads TGCGCCAGCAGCTTAAATAGCGGGAGGGCCGATGAGCAGTTCTTC. This codes for CASSLNSGRADEQFF.

The chain joins TRBV6-5 to TRBJ2-7, with D perhaps TRBD1 (5 bases). Per the germline V gene, CDR1 is MNHEY and CDR2 is SVGAGI. V lost 2 bases and J 1 base, leaving 12 bases between the germline ends. The CDR3 is made up of 15 amino acids. In DNA, the CDR3 is TGTGCCAGCAGTTACCTCGCAGGGCAGTCCTACGAGCAGTACTTC. Protein: CASSYLAGQSYEQYF.

The chain carries TRBV19 and TRBJ1-1, with 7 nucleotides matching TRBD1. The CDR3 has 15 amino acids. Germline V gives CDR1 LNHDA, CDR2 SQIVND (reference sequence). The J segment lost 5 bases and the V segment lost 5 bases, leaving 11 bases of the junction unmatched. CDR3: CASSQTGQVRTEAFF. CDR3 bases: TGTGCCAGTAGTCAAACCGGACAGGTTCGGACTGAAGCTTTCTTT.

This clone was seen more than once but under ten times. This chain uses TRBV7-6 with TRBJ2-5, with a weak D call TRBD1 (5 bases). CDR1 is SGHVS and CDR2 is FNYEAQ in the germline V gene. V was pared by 2 bases and J by 0 bases, with 10 bases between. This CDR3 is built from 15 residues. DNA for the CDR3: TGTGCCAGCAGCTTAATCGGACAAAACCAAGAGACCCAGTACTTC. Translated, it gives CASSLIGQNQETQYF. Full variable domain (remainder filled in from reference TRBV7-6 and TRBJ2-5): GAGVSQSPRYKVTKRGQDVALRCDPISGHVSLYWYRQALGQGPEFLTYFNYEAQQDKSGLPNDRFSAERPEGSISTLTIQRTEQRDSAMYRCASSLIGQNQETQYFGPGTRLLVL.

The chain uses TRBV2 and TRBJ1-1; D is uncertain. CDR3 length: 14 residues. V was clipped by 4 bases and J by 3 bases, with 12 bases between them. Germline V gene data show CDR1 as SNHLY and CDR2 as FYNNEI. The CDR3 nucleotides are TGTGCCAGCAGTGCGGAAGGGAGGGACACTGAAGCTTTCTTT. It codes for CASSAEGRDTEAFF.

In nucleotides, the CDR3 is TGCGCCAGCAGCATACTTCCGGGTCGTGAAAAACTGTTTTTT. This encodes CASSILPGREKLFF. V is TRBV4-1 and J is TRBJ1-4; D unclear. This CDR3 comprises 14 residues. Germline assignment: CDR1 MGHRA and CDR2 YSYEKL. Trimming shortened V by 5 bases and J by 7 bases, and 14 bases separated the two germline ends.

This rearrangement joins TRBV18 to TRBJ1-6, with 9 positions matching TRBD1. The CDR3 sequence is 17 residues long. The germline V gene has CDR1 KGHSH and CDR2 LQKENI. V shed 3 bases and J 10 bases; nucleotides not matched to a gene: 13. CDR3 DNA sequence: TGTGCCAGCTCACCTATGCAGGACAGGGGATTTGGGTCACCCCTCCACTTT. Encoded protein: CASSPMQDRGFGSPLHF.

This chain links TRBV9 with TRBJ2-1; TRBD1 matches 7 bases. CDR1 is SGDLS and CDR2 is YYNGEE in the germline V gene. This CDR3 comprises 15 residues. Unmatched junction bases numbered 4, after V lost 4 bases and J lost 0 bases. DNA of the CDR3: TGTGCCAGCAGCCCACAGGGGAACTCCTACAATGAGCAGTTCTTC. It codes for CASSPQGNSYNEQFF. Supplemented by reference TRBV9 and TRBJ2-1, the full variable domain reads DSGVTQTPKHLITATGQRVTLRCSPRSGDLSVYWYQQSLDQGLQFLIQYYNGEERAKGNILERFSAQQFPDLHSELNLSSLELGDSALYFCASSPQGNSYNEQFFGPGTRLTVL.